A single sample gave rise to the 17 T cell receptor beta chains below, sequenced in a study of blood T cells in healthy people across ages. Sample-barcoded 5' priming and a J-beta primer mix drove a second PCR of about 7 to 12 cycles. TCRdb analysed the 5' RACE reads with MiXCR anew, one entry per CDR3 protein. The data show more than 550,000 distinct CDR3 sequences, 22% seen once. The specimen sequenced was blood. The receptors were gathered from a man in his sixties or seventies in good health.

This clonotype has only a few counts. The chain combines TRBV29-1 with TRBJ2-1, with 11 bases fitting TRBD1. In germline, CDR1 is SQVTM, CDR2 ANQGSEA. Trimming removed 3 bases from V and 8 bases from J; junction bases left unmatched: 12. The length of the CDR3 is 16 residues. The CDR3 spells CSVDLWTGGLGDEQFF. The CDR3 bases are TGCAGCGTTGATCTCTGGACAGGGGGCTTGGGGGATGAGCAGTTCTTC.

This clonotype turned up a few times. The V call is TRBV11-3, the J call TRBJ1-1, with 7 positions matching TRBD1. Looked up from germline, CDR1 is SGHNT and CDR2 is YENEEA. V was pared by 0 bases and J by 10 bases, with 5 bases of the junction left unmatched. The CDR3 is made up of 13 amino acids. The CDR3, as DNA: TGTGCCAGCAGCTTAGATCGCACAGGGGCAGCTTTCTTT. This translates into CASSLDRTGAAFF.

Here the CDR3 reads CASSHPDRIANYGYTF. The CDR3 bases are TGCGCCAGCAGCCACCCGGACAGGATAGCTAACTATGGCTACACCTTC. The J gene is TRBJ1-2, the V gene TRBV5-1; the match to TRBD1 covers 7 bases. Germline V gene data show CDR1 as SGHRS and CDR2 as YFSETQ. Unmatched junction bases numbered 9, after V lost 4 bases and J lost 0 bases. CDR3 length equals 16 residues.

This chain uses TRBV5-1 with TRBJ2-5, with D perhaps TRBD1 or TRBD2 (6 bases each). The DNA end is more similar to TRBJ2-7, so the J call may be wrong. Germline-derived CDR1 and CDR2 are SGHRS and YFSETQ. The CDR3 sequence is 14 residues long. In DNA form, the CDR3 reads TGCGCCAGCAGCTGGGGGGACAAACCCTACGAGCAGTACTTC. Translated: CASSWGDKPYEQYF.

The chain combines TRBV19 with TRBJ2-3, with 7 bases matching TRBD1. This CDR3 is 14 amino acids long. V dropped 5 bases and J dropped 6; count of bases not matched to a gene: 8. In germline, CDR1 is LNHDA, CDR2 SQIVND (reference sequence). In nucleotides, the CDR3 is TGTGCCAGTAGTCGTGGACAGGCGAAGGATACGCAGTATTTT. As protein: CASSRGQAKDTQYF.

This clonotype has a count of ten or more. This CDR3 reads CATSGGGNDEQYV. The CDR3 DNA reads TGTGCCACCAGTGGGGGCGGGAACGACGAGCAGTACGTC. The V gene is TRBV24-1, the J gene TRBJ2-7; a possible D gene is TRBD2 (6 bases). Germline CDR1 KGHDR, CDR2 SFDVKD. The CDR3 has 13 residues. Trimming removed 5 bases from V and 5 bases from J, with 12 bases in between.

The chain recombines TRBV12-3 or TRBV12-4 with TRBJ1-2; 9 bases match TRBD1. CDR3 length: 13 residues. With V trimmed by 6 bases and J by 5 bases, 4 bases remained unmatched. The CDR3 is CASSYGTGYGYTF. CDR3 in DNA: TGTGCCAGCAGCTACGGGACAGGGTATGGCTACACCTTC.

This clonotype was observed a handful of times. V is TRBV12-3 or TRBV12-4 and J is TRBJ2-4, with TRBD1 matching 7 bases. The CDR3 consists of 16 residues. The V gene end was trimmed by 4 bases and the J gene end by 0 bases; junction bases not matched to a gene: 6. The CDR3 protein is CASSSGQALAKNIQYF. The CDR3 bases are TGTGCCAGCAGTTCCGGACAGGCGCTAGCCAAAAACATTCAGTACTTC.

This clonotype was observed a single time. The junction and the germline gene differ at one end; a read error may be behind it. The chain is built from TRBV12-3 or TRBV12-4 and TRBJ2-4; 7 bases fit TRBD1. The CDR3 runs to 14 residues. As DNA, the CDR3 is TGTGCCAGCAGTCGACAGGGAGATCTAAACATTCAGTCCTTC. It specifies CASSRQGDLNIQSF.

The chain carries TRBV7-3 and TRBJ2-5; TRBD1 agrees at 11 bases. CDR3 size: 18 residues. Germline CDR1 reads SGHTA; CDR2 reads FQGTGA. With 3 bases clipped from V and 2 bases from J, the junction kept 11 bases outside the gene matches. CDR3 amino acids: CASSFLIRDRGDQETQYF. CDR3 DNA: TGTGCCAGCAGCTTCCTTATCCGGGACAGGGGGGATCAAGAGACCCAGTACTTC.

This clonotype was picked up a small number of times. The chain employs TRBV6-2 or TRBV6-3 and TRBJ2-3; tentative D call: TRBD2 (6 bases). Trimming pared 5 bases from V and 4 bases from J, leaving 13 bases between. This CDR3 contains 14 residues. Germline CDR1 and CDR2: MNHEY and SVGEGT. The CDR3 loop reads CASSPLASADTQYF. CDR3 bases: TGTGCCAGCAGTCCCCTAGCGTCTGCAGATACGCAGTATTTT.

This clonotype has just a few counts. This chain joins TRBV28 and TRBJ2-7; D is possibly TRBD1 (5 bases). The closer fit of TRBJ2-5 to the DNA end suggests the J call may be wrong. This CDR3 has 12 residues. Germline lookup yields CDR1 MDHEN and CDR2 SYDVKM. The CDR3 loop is CASRAGQETQYF. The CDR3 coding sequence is TGTGCCAGCAGGGCAGGGCAAGAGACCCAGTACTTC.

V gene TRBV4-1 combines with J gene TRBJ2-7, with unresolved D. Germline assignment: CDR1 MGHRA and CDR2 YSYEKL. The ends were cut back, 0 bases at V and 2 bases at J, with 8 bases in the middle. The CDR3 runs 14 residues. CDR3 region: CASSQDVGPYEQYF. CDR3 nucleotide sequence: TGCGCCAGCAGCCAAGATGTCGGGCCCTACGAGCAGTACTTC.

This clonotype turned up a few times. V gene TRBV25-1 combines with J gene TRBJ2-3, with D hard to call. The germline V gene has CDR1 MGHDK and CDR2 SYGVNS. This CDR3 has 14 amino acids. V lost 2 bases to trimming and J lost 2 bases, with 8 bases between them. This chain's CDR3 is CASSEPPLTDTQYF. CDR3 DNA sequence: TGTGCCAGCAGTGAACCTCCCCTCACAGATACGCAGTATTTT.

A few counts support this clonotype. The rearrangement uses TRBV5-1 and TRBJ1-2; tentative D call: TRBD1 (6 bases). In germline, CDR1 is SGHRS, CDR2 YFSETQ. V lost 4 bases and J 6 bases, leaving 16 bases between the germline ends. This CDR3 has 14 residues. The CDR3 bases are TGCGCCAGCAGCACCACCGGGGGCGGAGATGGCTACACCTTC. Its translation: CASSTTGGGDGYTF.

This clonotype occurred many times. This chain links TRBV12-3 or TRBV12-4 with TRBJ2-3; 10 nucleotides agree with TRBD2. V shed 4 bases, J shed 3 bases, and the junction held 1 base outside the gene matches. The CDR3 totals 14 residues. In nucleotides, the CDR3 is TGTGCCAGCAGTTCTAGCGGGAGAACAGATACGCAGTATTTT. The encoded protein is CASSSSGRTDTQYF.

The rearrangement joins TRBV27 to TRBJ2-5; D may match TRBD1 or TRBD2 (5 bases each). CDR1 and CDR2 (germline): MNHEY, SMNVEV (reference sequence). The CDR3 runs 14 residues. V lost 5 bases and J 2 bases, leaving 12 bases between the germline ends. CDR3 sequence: CASSGGTYQETQYF. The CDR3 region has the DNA TGTGCCAGCAGTGGTGGGACGTATCAAGAGACCCAGTACTTC.